The 27 T cell receptor beta chains in this list originate from one sample, sequenced in a study of CD8+ T cells in alopecia areata. Reverse transcription of extracted RNA yielded cDNA, which provided the sequencing template. Produced via immunoSEQ multiplex PCR; TCRdb's table is partial and in-frame only. The sample contains more than 150,000 clones, around half of which appear only once. The specimen comprised CD8+ T cells sorted from blood, sampled at week 0. The receptors originated from a human donor with alopecia areata.

This clone was recorded a few times. The rearrangement links TRBV11-2 to TRBJ2-1, with a possible D match to TRBD1 (6 bases). Trimming removed 7 bases at V and 1 base at J, with 14 bases between. Germline assignment: CDR1 SGHAT and CDR2 FQNNGV. This CDR3 is built from 15 residues. DNA for the CDR3: TGTGCCAGCATCCCCTCCAGGGGTTCCTACAATGAGCAGTTCTTC. The encoded protein is CASIPSRGSYNEQFF.

The chain recombines TRBV6-5 with TRBJ1-1; D perhaps matches TRBD1 (6 bases). Between the trimmed V and J ends, which lost 4 bases and 4 bases, there was a span of 10 bases. The CDR3 is 13 amino acids. Germline loops: CDR1 MNHEY, CDR2 SVGAGI. The CDR3 sequence: CASSLGGSTEAFF. Here the CDR3 DNA reads TGTGCCAGCAGTTTAGGGGGGTCCACTGAAGCTTTCTTT.

This clone came up a few times. This chain connects TRBV7-9 to TRBJ2-3; 7 bases match TRBD1. V lost 5 bases, J lost 5 bases, and 4 bases stayed unmatched. This CDR3 spans 13 amino acids. Germline V lookup: CDR1 SEHNR, CDR2 FQNEAQ (reference sequence). The CDR3 loop reads CASSLGDRDTQYF. The CDR3 bases are TGTGCCAGCAGCCTCGGGGACAGAGATACGCAGTATTTT. Drawing the rest from reference TRBV7-9 and TRBJ2-3, the complete variable domain is DTGVSQNPRHKITKRGQNVTFRCDPISEHNRLYWYRQTLGQGPEFLTYFQNEAQLEKSRLLSDRFSAERPKGSFSTLEIQRTEQGDSAMYLCASSLGDRDTQYFGPGTRLTVL.

The chain carries TRBV30 and TRBJ2-3; the D is unclear. Germline CDR1 GTSNPN, CDR2 SVGIG (reference sequence). CDR3 size: 12 residues. The ends were cut back, 0 bases at V and 4 bases at J, with 5 bases in the middle. The CDR3 reads CAWSVSADTQYF. The CDR3 DNA sequence: TGTGCCTGGAGTGTAAGTGCAGATACGCAGTATTTT. Full variable domain (missing parts from reference TRBV30 and TRBJ2-3): SQTIHQWPATLVQPVGSPLSLECTVEGTSNPNLYWYRQAAGRGLQLLFYSVGIGQISSEVPQNLSASRPQDRQFILSSKKLLLSDSGFYLCAWSVSADTQYFGPGTRLTVL.

Worth noting for this clone: This sample also contains other DNA sequences that code for the same CDR3. V is TRBV9 and J is TRBJ2-7; weak D call: TRBD1 (6 bases). Trimming pared 0 bases from V and 0 bases from J, leaving 10 bases between. The germline gives CDR1 SGDLS, CDR2 YYNGEE. The CDR3 extends over 15 amino acids. The CDR3 nucleotides read TGTGCCAGCAGCGTAGGAAGGGGGAGCTCCTACGAGCAGTACTTC. This sequence encodes CASSVGRGSSYEQYF.

This clone appeared a few times. This chain connects TRBV4-1 to TRBJ2-5; no firm D call. This CDR3 is 16 amino acids long. CDR1 is MGHRA, CDR2 YSYEKL, per germline. The germline V and J ends were trimmed by 0 bases and 4 bases, with 15 bases remaining between them. The CDR3 region is CASSQDSEGIGETQYF. The CDR3 bases are TGCGCCAGCAGCCAAGATTCAGAAGGGATTGGAGAGACCCAGTACTTC.

This clone was observed many times. The V gene is TRBV5-6, the J gene TRBJ2-4; a weak D match, TRBD2 (5 bases). V lost 4 bases, J lost 7 bases, and 12 bases lay in between. CDR1 is SGHDT, CDR2 YYEEEE, per germline. This CDR3 has 13 residues. CDR3 in DNA: TGTGCCAGCAGCCTAGCCGGGCAGAACATTCAGTACTTC. This sequence encodes CASSLAGQNIQYF. Looking up the rest from reference TRBV5-6 and TRBJ2-4 gives the full variable domain: DAGVTQSPTHLIKTRGQQVTLRCSPKSGHDTVSWYQQALGQGPQFIFQYYEEEERQRGNFPDRFSGHQFPNYSSELNVNALLLGDSALYLCASSLAGQNIQYFGAGTRLSVL.

This chain links TRBV4-3 with TRBJ2-5; weak D call: TRBD2 (6 bases). The CDR3 contains 18 residues. Germline CDR1 and CDR2: LGHNA and YSLEER. V was shortened by 2 bases and J by 1 base, with 20 bases between the two germline ends. CDR3 region: CASSQLTVGSGAQETQYF. The CDR3 nucleotides are TGCGCCAGCAGCCAACTGACGGTCGGTAGCGGAGCCCAAGAGACCCAGTACTTC.

The chain couples TRBV6-1 to TRBJ2-3, with 8 positions matching TRBD1. This CDR3 is 16 amino acids long. Germline-derived CDR1 and CDR2 are MNHNS and SASEGT. With V trimmed by 3 bases and J by 1 base, 6 bases remained unmatched. In nucleotides, the CDR3 is TGTGCCAGCAGTGACCTAGGACAGGGTCGCACAGATACGCAGTATTTT. Its translation: CASSDLGQGRTDTQYF.

The CDR3 DNA sequence: TGTGCCAGCAGGGGACAGGGGTTCAATCAGCCCCAGCATTTT. It specifies CASRGQGFNQPQHF. The chain is built from TRBV7-9 and TRBJ1-5, with 10 bases aligning to TRBD1. The V gene's germline CDR1 is SEHNR and CDR2 FQNEAQ (reference sequence). The CDR3 contains 14 residues. The V gene end was trimmed by 6 bases and the J gene end by 3 bases; junction bases not matched to a gene: 2.

This clone occurred a few times. This chain connects TRBV10-3 to TRBJ2-1; 10 bases are shared with TRBD1. Trimming at V came to 6 bases and at J to 14 bases, leaving 13 bases not matched to a gene. CDR3 size: 14 residues. Germline-derived CDR1 and CDR2 are ENHRY and SYGVKD. The CDR3 spells CAIRPTMDRGWEFF. The CDR3, as DNA: TGTGCCATCAGGCCTACAATGGACAGGGGGTGGGAGTTCTTC.

V and J are TRBV5-6 and TRBJ2-5; no definite D call. The CDR3 loop spans 14 amino acids. V was clipped by 2 bases and J by 1 base, with 9 bases between them. Germline CDR1 is SGHDT and CDR2 is YYEEEE. The CDR3: CASSFRTRQETQYF. As DNA, the CDR3 is TGTGCCAGCAGCTTTAGGACCCGCCAAGAGACCCAGTACTTC.

This clone occurred a few times. The chain couples TRBV19 to TRBJ1-2; D ambiguous. The germline V gene has CDR1 LNHDA and CDR2 SQIVND (reference sequence). There are 15 residues in the CDR3. Between the trimmed V and J ends, which lost 5 bases and 6 bases, there was a span of 19 bases. The CDR3 loop is CASSPQMSFPDGYTF. For the CDR3, the DNA is TGTGCCAGTAGTCCCCAGATGTCTTTCCCCGATGGCTACACCTTC. The whole variable domain, filled in from reference TRBV19 and TRBJ1-2, reads DGGITQSPKYLFRKEGQNVTLSCEQNLNHDAMYWYRQDPGQGLRLIYYSQIVNDFQKGDIAEGYSVSREKKESFPLTVTSAQKNPTAFYLCASSPQMSFPDGYTFGSGTRLTVV.

This clone showed up just a few times. V gene TRBV7-9 combines with J gene TRBJ2-4, with D perhaps being TRBD1 or TRBD2 (5 bases each). The CDR3 has 16 residues. V was clipped by 5 bases and J by 1 base, with 15 bases between them. In germline, CDR1 is SEHNR, CDR2 FQNEAQ (reference sequence). The CDR3 region is CASSPGAGLAKNIQYF. The CDR3 DNA sequence: TGTGCCAGCAGCCCCGGGGCGGGCCTTGCCAAAAACATTCAGTACTTC.

This clone showed up just a few times. The V gene is TRBV29-1, the J gene TRBJ2-1, with D maybe TRBD1 (5 bases). V gave up 1 base and J gave up 3 bases, with 7 bases separating them. Germline CDR1 SQVTM, CDR2 ANQGSEA. The CDR3 runs to 13 residues. The CDR3 sequence: CSVEVGDYNEQFF. CDR3 sequence (DNA): TGCAGCGTTGAAGTAGGGGACTACAATGAGCAGTTCTTC.

The J gene is TRBJ1-6, the V gene TRBV14; TRBD1 might be the D (6 bases). Trimming removed 4 bases from V and 10 bases from J, with 14 bases in between. CDR1 is SGHDN and CDR2 is FVKESK in the germline V gene. The CDR3 is 14 amino acids. The CDR3 protein is CASSLGGGRSPLHF. DNA of the CDR3: TGTGCCAGCAGCCTAGGGGGTGGTCGCTCACCCCTCCACTTT.

This chain links TRBV30 with TRBJ2-2; TRBD1 is a possible D gene (6 bases). From germline, CDR1 is GTSNPN and CDR2 SVGIG (reference sequence). The V and J ends lost 0 bases and 4 bases respectively, with 9 bases between them. This CDR3 has 14 amino acids. CDR3 sequence reads: CAWSVDSPTGELFF. The CDR3 DNA follows: TGTGCCTGGAGTGTGGACAGTCCCACCGGGGAGCTGTTTTTT.

On this clone itself: Other DNA sequences of this sample code for an identical CDR3. The rearrangement links TRBV2 to TRBJ2-3; D call uncertain. This CDR3 region has 12 residues. CDR1 and CDR2 (germline): SNHLY, FYNNEI. V was shortened by 6 bases and J by 0 bases, with 4 bases between the two germline ends. The CDR3 here is CASSDSTDTQYF. The CDR3 DNA is TGTGCCAGCAGCGACAGCACAGATACGCAGTATTTT.

This clone was seen a handful of times. This rearrangement joins TRBV29-1 to TRBJ2-3, with D perhaps being TRBD1 or TRBD2 (5 bases each). V lost 3 bases to trimming and J lost 6 bases, with 13 bases between them. The germline V gene encodes CDR1 SQVTM and CDR2 ANQGSEA. The CDR3 runs to 13 residues. CDR3 in DNA: TGCAGCGTTGATGGGGGATTGGCGGATACGCAGTATTTT. Protein sequence: CSVDGGLADTQYF.

The CDR3: CASRPTPVMNTEAFF. The CDR3 DNA reads as TGTGCCAGCAGACCGACACCCGTCATGAACACTGAAGCTTTCTTT. This rearrangement joins TRBV7-4 to TRBJ1-1; D not certain. Per germline, CDR1 SGHVT and CDR2 SQSDAQ. There are 15 residues in the CDR3. V was cut by 6 bases and J by 0 bases, with 14 bases left in between.

V and J are TRBV30 and TRBJ2-7; D gene uncertain. The length of the CDR3 is 13 residues. Germline values: CDR1 GTSNPN, CDR2 SVGIG (reference sequence). Trimming pared 0 bases from V and 7 bases from J, leaving 13 bases between. The CDR3 protein is CAWSVLEGREQYF. CDR3 DNA sequence: TGTGCCTGGAGTGTACTTGAAGGCCGGGAGCAGTACTTC.

This sequence joins TRBV13 and TRBJ1-3, with D possibly being TRBD1 (5 bases). The CDR3 runs 13 residues. Trimming shortened V by 5 bases and J by 5 bases, and 10 bases separated the two germline ends. Germline CDR1 PRHDT, CDR2 FYEKMQ (reference sequence). The CDR3 coding sequence is TGTGCCAGCAGCCCGGGACGGAGAAACACCATATATTTT. Translation: CASSPGRRNTIYF. Variable domain in full (rest from reference TRBV13 and TRBJ1-3): AAGVIQSPRHLIKEKRETATLKCYPIPRHDTVYWYQQGPGQDPQFLISFYEKMQSDKGSIPDRFSAQQFSDYHSELNMSSLELGDSALYFCASSPGRRNTIYFGEGSWLTVV.

As regards this clone: The identical CDR3 is also encoded by other nucleotide sequences in the sample. The chain employs TRBV5-6 and TRBJ1-1; D is ambiguous. Germline V gives CDR1 SGHDT, CDR2 YYEEEE. V lost 2 bases to trimming and J lost 3 bases, with 5 bases between them. This CDR3 comprises 12 residues. The CDR3 loop is CASSFGDTEAFF. CDR3 coding DNA: TGTGCCAGCAGCTTTGGAGACACTGAAGCTTTCTTT.

This clone was counted only a few times. The chain has TRBV4-3 and TRBJ1-5; D gene uncertain. The germline V gene encodes CDR1 LGHNA and CDR2 YSLEER. Trimming shortened V by 4 bases and J by 6 bases, and 16 bases separated the two germline ends. The CDR3 extends over 15 amino acids. The CDR3 bases are TGCGCCAGCAGCCCCGACTCGGACGTTCGTCAGCCCCAGCATTTT. It encodes CASSPDSDVRQPQHF.

This chain joins TRBV4-3 and TRBJ1-2, with TRBD1 matching 8 bases. The CDR3 sequence is 15 residues long. Trimming took 4 bases from V and 7 from J; bases not matched to a gene: 11. Germline loops: CDR1 LGHNA, CDR2 YSLEER. The CDR3 protein is CASSLRQGMARGYTF. The DNA for the CDR3 is TGCGCCAGCAGCCTACGACAGGGGATGGCGCGTGGCTACACCTTC.

On this clone: Other DNA sequences within the sample encode an identical CDR3. This chain links TRBV9 with TRBJ2-2; D gene uncertain. Trimming shortened V by 2 bases and J by 5 bases, and 4 bases separated the two germline ends. CDR1 and CDR2 from the germline V gene are SGDLS and YYNGEE. The CDR3 totals 12 residues. CDR3 nucleotide sequence: TGTGCCAGCAGCGTCGGAACCGGGGAGCTGTTTTTT. This gives the protein CASSVGTGELFF.

The rearrangement joins TRBV29-1 to TRBJ2-7; TRBD1 matches 8 bases. V was clipped by 7 bases and J by 1 base; unmatched bases: 9. CDR1 and CDR2 from the germline V gene are SQVTM and ANQGSEA. The CDR3 covers 14 residues. The CDR3 spells CSAVGGQESYEQYF. In nucleotides, the CDR3 is TGCAGCGCCGTTGGGGGACAGGAGTCCTACGAGCAGTACTTC.